This TCR beta chain was captured by sequencing in a study of cytotoxic CD8 clonotypes in ibrutinib-treated CLL. On the study more broadly: The taking of response samples occurred after a median about 12 months of treatment, with a range of 6 to 36.

Study-wide results and limits: At the start, clonality exceeded age-matched healthy donors and followed circulating CD8+ T-cell counts.

Comment on this clone: The antigen is unknown.

Assay: immunoSEQ multiplex PCR; the TCRdb copy retains only in-frame clones and omits some. The sample lists 12,000 or so clones, around 82% occurring once. V dropped 5 bases and J dropped 6; count of bases not matched to a gene: 5. Looked up from germline, CDR1 is LGHNT and CDR2 is FRNRAP. CDR3 length: 15 amino acids. Sequenced material: PBMCs, taken at disease progression, from a patient treated with ibrutinib. J is TRBJ2-1 and V is TRBV12-5; 12 positions agree with TRBD2. The source of this sequence is a human donor with chronic lymphocytic leukemia. DNA of the CDR3: TGTGCTAGTGGTACCCGACTAGCGGGAGTCAATGAGCAGTTCTTC. It codes for CASGTRLAGVNEQFF.